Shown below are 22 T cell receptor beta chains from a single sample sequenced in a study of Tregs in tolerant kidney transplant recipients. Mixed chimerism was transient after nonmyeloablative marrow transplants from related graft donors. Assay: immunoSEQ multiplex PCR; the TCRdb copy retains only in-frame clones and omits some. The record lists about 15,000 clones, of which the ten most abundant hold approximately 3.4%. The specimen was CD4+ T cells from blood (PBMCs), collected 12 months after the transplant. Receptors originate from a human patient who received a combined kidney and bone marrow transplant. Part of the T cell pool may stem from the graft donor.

The sequenced part of the CDR3 DNA is TGTGCCATCAGTGAGGGCCTAGCGGGGACGGGGGATACG. Residues: CAISEGLAGTGDT. In full, the CDR3 reads CAISEGLAGTGDTQYF. The chain has TRBV10-3 and TRBJ2-3; 9 nucleotides line up with TRBD2. With the read ending 3 residues before the CDR3 end, the germline J gene is used to fill in that end. This CDR3 contains 16 residues. Germline trimming cut 2 bases from V and 6 bases from J; bases unmatched to any gene: 9. In germline, CDR1 is ENHRY, CDR2 SYGVKD.

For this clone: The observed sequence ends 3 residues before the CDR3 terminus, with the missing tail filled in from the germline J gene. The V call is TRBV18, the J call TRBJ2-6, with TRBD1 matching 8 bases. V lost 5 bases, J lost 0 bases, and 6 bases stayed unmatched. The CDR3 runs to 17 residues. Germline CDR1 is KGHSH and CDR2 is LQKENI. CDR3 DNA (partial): TGTGCCAGCTCAGCCGGGACAGGTAGCTCTGGGGCCAACGTC. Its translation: CASSAGTGSSGANV. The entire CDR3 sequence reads CASSAGTGSSGANVLTF.

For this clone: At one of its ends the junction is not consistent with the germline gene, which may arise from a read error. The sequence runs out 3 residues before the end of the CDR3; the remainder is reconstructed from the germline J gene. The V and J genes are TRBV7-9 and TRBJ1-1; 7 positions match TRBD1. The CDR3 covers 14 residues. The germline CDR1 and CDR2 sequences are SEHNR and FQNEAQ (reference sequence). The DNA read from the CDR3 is TGTGCCAGCAATCCCGGACAGGAGAACGCTGAA. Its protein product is CASNPGQENAE. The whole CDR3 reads CASNPGQENAEAFF.

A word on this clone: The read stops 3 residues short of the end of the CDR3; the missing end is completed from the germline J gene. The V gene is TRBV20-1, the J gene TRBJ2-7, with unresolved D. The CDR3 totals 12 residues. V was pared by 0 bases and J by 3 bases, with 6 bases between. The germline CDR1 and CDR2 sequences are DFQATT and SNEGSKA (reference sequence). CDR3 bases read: TGCAGTGCTAGAGATCACGGCTACGAG. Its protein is CSARDHGYE. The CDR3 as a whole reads CSARDHGYEQYF.

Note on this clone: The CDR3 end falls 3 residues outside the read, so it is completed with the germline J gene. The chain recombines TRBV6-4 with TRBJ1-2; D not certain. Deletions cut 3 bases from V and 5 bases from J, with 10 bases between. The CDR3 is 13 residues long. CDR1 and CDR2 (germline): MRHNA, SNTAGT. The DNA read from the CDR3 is TGTGCCAGCAGTGAGATAGGGCCATATGGC. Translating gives CASSEIGPYG. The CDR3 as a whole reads CASSEIGPYGYTF.

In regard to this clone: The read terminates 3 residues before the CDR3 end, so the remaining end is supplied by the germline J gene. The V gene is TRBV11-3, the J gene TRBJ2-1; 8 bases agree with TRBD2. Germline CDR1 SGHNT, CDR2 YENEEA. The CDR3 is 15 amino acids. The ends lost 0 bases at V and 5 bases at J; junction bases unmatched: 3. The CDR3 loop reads CASSLDSGRNNEQFF. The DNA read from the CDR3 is TGTGCCAGCAGCTTAGACAGCGGGAGAAACAATGAG.

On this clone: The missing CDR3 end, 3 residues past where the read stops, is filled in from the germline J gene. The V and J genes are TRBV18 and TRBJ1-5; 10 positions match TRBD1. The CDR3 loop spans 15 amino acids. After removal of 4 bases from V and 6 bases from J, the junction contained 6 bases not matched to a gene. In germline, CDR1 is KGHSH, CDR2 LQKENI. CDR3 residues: CASSRGTGEGQPQHF. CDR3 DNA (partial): TGTGCCAGCTCACGGGGGACAGGGGAGGGTCAGCCC. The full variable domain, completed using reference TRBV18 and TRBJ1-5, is NAGVMQNPRHLVRRRGQEARLRCSPMKGHSHVYWYRQLPEEGLKFMVYLQKENIIDESGMPKERFSAEFPKEGPSILRIQQVVRGDSAAYFCASSRGTGEGQPQHFGDGTRLSIL.

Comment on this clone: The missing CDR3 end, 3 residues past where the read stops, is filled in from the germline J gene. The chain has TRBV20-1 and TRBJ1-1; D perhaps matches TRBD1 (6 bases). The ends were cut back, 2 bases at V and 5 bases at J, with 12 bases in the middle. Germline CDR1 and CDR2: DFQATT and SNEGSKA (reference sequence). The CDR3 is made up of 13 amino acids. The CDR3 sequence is CSARWGGKTEAFF. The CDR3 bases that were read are TGCAGTGCTAGATGGGGGGGCAAGACTGAA.

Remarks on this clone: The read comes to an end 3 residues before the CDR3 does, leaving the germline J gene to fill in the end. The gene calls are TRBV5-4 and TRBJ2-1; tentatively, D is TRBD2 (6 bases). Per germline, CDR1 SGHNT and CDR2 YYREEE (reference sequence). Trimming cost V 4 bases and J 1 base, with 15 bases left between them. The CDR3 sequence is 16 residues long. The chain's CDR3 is CASSKGLAGSYNEQFF. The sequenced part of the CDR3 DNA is TGTGCCAGCAGCAAGGGACTCGCCGGATCCTACAATGAG.

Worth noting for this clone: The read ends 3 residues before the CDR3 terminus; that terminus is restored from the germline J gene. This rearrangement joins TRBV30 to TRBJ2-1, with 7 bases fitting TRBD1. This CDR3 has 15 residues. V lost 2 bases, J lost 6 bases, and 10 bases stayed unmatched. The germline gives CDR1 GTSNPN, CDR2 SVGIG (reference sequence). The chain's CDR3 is CAWSHYRGTRNEQFF. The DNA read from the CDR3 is TGTGCCTGGAGTCACTACAGGGGTACCCGCAATGAG.

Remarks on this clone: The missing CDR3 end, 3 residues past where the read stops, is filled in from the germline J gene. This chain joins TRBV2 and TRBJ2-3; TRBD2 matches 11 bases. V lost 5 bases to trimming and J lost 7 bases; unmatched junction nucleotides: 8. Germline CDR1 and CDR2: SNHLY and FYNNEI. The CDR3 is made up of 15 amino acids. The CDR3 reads CASSLAGGPSYTQYF. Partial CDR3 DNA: TGTGCCAGCAGTCTAGCGGGAGGCCCCTCCTATACG.

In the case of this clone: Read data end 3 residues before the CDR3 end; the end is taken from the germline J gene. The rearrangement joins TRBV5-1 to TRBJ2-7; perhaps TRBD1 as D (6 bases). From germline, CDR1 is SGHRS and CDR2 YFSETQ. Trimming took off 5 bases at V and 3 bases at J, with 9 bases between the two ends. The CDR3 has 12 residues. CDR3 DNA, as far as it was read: TGCGCCAGCAGTCCGGACAGCTACGAG. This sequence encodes CASSPDSYE. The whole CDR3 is CASSPDSYEQYF.

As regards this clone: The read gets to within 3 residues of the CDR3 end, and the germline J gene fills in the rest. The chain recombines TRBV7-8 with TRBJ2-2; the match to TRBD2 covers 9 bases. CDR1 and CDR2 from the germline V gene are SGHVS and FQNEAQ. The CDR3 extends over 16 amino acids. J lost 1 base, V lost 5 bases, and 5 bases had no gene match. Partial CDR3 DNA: TGTGCCAGCAGCGCAATGACTAGCGGGAACACCGGGGAG. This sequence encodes CASSAMTSGNTGE. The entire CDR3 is CASSAMTSGNTGELFF.

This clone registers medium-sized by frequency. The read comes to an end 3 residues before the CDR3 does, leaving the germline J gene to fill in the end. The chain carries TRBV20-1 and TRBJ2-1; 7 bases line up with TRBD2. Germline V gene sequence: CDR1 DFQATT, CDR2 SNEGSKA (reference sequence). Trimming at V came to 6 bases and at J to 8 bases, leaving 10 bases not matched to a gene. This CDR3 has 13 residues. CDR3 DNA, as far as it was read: TGCAGTGCCCGGACTAGACCAGGACATGAG. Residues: CSARTRPGHE. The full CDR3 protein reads CSARTRPGHEQFF.

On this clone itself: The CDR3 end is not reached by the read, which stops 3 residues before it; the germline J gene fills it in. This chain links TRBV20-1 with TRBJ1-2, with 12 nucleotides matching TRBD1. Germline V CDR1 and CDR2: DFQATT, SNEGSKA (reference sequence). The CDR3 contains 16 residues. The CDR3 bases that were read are TGCAGTGCTAGAGATCTCGGGGGACAGGGGGCTTGGGGC. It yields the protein CSARDLGGQGAWG. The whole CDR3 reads CSARDLGGQGAWGYTF.

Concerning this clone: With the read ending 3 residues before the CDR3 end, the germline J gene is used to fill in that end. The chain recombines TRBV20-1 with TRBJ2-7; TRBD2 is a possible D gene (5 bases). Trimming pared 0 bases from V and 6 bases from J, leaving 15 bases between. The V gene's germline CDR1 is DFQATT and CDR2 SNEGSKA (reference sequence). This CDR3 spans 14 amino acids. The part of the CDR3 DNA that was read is TGCAGTGCTAGAGATGCGGGTGGAACGGGCGAG. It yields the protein CSARDAGGTGE. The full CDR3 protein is CSARDAGGTGEQYF.

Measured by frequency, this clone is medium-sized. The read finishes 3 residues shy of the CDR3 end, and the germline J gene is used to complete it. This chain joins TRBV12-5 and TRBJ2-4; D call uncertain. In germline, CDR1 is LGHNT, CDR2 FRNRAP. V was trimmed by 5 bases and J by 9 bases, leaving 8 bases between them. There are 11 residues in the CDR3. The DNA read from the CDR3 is TGTGCTAGTGGTCCCCCCTTCATT. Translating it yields CASGPPFI. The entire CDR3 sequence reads CASGPPFIQYF.

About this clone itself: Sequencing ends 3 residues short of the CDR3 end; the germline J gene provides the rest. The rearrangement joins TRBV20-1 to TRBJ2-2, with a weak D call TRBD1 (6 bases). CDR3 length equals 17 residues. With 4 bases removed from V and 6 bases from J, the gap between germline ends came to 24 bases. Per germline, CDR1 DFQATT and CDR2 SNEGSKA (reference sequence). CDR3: CSATQGRALLGAGELFF. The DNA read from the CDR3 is TGCAGTGCTACCCAGGGGCGTGCCCTACTTGGCGCCGGGGAG.

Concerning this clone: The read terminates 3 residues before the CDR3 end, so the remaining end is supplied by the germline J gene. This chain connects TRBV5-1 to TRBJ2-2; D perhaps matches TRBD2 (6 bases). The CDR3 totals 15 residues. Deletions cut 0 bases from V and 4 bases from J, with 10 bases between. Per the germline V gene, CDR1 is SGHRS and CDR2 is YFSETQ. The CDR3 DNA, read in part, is TGCGCCAGCAGCTTGGGCGGGGCGCCCACCGGGGAG. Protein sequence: CASSLGGAPTGE. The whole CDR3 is CASSLGGAPTGELFF.

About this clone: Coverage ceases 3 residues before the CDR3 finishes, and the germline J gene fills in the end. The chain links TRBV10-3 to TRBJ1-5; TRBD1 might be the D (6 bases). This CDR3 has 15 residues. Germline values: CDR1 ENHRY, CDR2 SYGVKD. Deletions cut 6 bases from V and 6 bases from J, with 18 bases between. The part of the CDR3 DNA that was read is TGTGCCATCAGGGAAGGTCAGGGAGGGGGTCAGCCC. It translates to CAIREGQGGGQP. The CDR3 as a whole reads CAIREGQGGGQPQHF.

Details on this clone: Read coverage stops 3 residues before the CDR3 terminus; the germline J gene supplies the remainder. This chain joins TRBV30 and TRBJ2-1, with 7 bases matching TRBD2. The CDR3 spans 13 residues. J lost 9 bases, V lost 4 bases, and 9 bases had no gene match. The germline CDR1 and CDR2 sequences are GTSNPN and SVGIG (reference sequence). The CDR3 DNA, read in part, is TGTGCCTGGAACAACGGGGGGAGTGTTGAG. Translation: CAWNNGGSVE. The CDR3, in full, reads CAWNNGGSVEQFF.

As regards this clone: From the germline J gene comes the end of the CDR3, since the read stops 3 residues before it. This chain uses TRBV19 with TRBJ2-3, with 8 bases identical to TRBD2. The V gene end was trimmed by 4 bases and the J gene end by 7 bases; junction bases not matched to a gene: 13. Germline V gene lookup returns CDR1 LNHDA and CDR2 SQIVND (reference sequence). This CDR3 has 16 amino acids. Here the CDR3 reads CASSTQSGTRPNTQYF. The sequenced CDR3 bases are TGTGCCAGTAGTACTCAATCCGGGACTAGACCCAATACG.